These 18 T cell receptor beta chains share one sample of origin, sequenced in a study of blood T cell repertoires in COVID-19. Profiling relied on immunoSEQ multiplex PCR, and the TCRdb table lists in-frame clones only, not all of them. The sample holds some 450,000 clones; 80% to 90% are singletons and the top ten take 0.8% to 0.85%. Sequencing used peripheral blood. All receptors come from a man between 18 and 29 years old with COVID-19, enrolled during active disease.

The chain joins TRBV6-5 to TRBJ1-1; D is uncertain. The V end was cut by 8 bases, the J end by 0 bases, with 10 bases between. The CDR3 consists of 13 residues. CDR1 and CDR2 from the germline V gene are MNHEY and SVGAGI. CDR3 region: CASGEVMNTEAFF. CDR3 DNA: TGTGCCAGCGGCGAGGTGATGAACACTGAAGCTTTCTTT.

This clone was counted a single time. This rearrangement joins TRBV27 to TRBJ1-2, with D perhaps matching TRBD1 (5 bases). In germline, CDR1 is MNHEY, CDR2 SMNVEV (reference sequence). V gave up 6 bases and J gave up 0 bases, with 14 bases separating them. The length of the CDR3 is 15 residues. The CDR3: CASSHRGGANYGYTF. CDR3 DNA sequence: TGTGCCAGCAGCCACCGGGGAGGGGCTAACTATGGCTACACCTTC.

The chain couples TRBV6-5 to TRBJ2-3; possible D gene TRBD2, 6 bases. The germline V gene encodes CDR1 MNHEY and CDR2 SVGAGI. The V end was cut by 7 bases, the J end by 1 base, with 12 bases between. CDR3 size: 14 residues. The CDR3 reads CASTGTEGTDTQYF. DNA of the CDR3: TGTGCCAGCACCGGGACTGAGGGCACAGATACGCAGTATTTT.

Here the CDR3 reads CASRAGANVLTF. CDR3 in DNA: TGTGCCAGCCGGGCTGGGGCCAACGTCCTGACTTTC. The chain employs TRBV5-4 and TRBJ2-6; D unclear. The CDR3 totals 12 residues. Germline CDR1 is SGHNT and CDR2 is YYREEE (reference sequence). V was pared by 7 bases and J by 2 bases, with 4 bases between.

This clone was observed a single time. The CDR3 loop reads CASSPAGLAGTSSYEQYF. The CDR3 coding sequence is TGTGCCAGCAGTCCAGCGGGGCTAGCGGGGACGAGCTCCTACGAGCAGTACTTC. The chain recombines TRBV6-6 with TRBJ2-7, with TRBD2 identical over 9 bases. CDR1 is MNHNY and CDR2 is SVGAGI in the germline V gene (reference sequence). The V gene end was trimmed by 5 bases and the J gene end by 0 bases; junction bases not matched to a gene: 14. The CDR3 is made up of 18 amino acids.

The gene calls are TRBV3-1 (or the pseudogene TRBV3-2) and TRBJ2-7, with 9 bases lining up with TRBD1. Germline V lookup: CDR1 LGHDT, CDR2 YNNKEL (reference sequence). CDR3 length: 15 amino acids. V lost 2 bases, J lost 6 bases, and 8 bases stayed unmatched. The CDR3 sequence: CASSQNPGQGFEQYF. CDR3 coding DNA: TGTGCCAGCAGCCAAAACCCGGGACAGGGTTTCGAGCAGTACTTC.

CDR3 loop: CATRRPSGRGSDTQYF. The CDR3 bases are TGTGCCACCCGGCGACCTAGCGGGAGAGGATCAGATACGCAGTATTTT. The chain carries TRBV3-1 (or the pseudogene TRBV3-2) and TRBJ2-3; TRBD2 agrees at 10 bases. The CDR3 runs 16 residues. Germline trimming cut 10 bases from V and 4 bases from J; bases unmatched to any gene: 14. Looked up from germline, CDR1 is LGHDT and CDR2 is YNNKEL (reference sequence).

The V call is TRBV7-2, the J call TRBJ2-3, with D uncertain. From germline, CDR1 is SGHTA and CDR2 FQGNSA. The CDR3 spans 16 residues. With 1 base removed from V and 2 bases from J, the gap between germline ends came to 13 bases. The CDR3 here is CASSLVLRPLTDTQYF. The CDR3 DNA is TGTGCCAGCAGCTTAGTTCTGAGGCCCCTCACAGATACGCAGTATTTT.

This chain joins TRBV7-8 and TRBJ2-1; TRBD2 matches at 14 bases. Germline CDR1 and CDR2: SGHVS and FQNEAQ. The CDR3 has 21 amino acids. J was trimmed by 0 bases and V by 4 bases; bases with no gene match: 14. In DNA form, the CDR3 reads TGTGCCAGCAGCTCCCGACCTTGGACTAGCGGGGGGACCCGCTCCTACAATGAGCAGTTCTTC. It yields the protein CASSSRPWTSGGTRSYNEQFF.

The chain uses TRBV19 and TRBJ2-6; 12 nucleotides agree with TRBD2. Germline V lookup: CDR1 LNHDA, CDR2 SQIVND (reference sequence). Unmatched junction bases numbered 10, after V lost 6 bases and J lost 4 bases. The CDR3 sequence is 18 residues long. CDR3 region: CASRRTSGDSAGANVLTF. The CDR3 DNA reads TGTGCCAGTAGACGGACTAGCGGGGATTCGGCAGGGGCCAACGTCCTGACTTTC.

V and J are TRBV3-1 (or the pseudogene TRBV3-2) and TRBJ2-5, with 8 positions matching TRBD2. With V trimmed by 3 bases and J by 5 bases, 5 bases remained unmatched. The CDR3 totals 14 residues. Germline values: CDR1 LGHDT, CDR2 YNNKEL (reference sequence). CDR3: CASSQGLELETQYF. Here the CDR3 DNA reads TGTGCCAGCAGCCAGGGACTAGAGTTGGAGACCCAGTACTTC.

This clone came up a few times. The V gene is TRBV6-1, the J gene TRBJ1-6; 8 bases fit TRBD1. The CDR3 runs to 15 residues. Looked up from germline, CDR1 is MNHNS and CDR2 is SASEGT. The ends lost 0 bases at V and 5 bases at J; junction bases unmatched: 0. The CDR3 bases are TGTGCCAGCAGTGAAGCGACAGGGGATAATTCACCCCTCCACTTT. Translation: CASSEATGDNSPLHF.

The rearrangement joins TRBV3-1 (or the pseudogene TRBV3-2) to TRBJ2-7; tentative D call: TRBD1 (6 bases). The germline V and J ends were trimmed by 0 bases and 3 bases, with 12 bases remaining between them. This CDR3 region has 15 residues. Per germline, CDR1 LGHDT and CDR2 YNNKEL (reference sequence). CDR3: CASSQEGASSYEQYF. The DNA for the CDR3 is TGTGCCAGCAGCCAAGAGGGGGCCAGCAGCTACGAGCAGTACTTC.

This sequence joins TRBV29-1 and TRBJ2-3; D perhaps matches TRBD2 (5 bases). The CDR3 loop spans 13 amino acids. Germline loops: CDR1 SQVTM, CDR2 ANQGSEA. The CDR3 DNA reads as TGCAGTCACACTAGTTTTCGGGCAGATACGCAGTATTTT. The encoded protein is CSHTSFRADTQYF.

The CDR3 reads CSVDAVGELFF. The CDR3 DNA reads TGCAGCGTTGATGCGGTCGGGGAGCTGTTTTTT. The rearrangement joins TRBV29-1 to TRBJ2-2, with D uncertain. Germline CDR1 and CDR2: SQVTM and ANQGSEA. The CDR3 consists of 11 residues. Trimming pared 3 bases from V and 7 bases from J, leaving 6 bases between.

The CDR3 protein is CASSFGDRGAYNYGYTF. DNA for the CDR3: TGTGCCAGCAGCTTTGGCGACAGGGGAGCATATAACTATGGCTACACCTTC. The chain joins TRBV5-5 to TRBJ1-2; TRBD1 agrees at 8 bases. CDR1 is SGHKS and CDR2 is YYEKEE in the germline V gene (reference sequence). This CDR3 comprises 17 residues. The V gene end was trimmed by 2 bases and the J gene end by 1 base; junction bases not matched to a gene: 10.

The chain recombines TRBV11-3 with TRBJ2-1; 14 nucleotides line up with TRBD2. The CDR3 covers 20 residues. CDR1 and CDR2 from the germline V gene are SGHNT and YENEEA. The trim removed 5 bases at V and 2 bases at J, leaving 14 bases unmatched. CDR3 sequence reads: CASSTRGGTSGSGTYNEQFF. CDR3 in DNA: TGTGCCAGCAGCACCCGAGGCGGGACTAGCGGGAGTGGGACCTACAATGAGCAGTTCTTC.

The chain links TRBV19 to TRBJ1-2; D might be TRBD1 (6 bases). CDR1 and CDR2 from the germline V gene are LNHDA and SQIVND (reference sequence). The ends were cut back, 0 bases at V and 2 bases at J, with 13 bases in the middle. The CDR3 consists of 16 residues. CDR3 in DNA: TGTGCCAGTAGTATAGAGGGGGCCAACACGAACTATGGCTACACCTTC. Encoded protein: CASSIEGANTNYGYTF.